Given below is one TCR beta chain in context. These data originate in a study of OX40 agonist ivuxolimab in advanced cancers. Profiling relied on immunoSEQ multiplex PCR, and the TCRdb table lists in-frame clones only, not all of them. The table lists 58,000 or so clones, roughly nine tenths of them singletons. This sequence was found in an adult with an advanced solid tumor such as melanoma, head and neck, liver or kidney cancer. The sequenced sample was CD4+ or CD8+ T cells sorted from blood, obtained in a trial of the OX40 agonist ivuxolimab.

In nucleotides, the CDR3 is TGTGCCAGCAGCGTAGTTTCCGGGAGTGGCTACGAGCAGTACTTC. Translated: CASSVVSGSGYEQYF. This chain uses TRBV9 with TRBJ2-7; perhaps TRBD2 as D (6 bases). The CDR3 is 15 residues long. Trimming cost V 0 bases and J 3 bases, with 13 bases left between them. From germline, CDR1 is SGDLS and CDR2 YYNGEE.